Listed below are T cell receptor beta chains from one sample, sequenced in a study of shared clonotypes between healthy human individuals. Only in-frame clones appear in the TCRdb table, and some are missing; sequencing was by immunoSEQ multiplex PCR. The repertoire holds 550,000 to 700,000 clones, around 78% seen once, with under 2% in the top ten. The sequencing sample was made of memory CD4+ T cells sorted from blood. The origin of the receptors is a woman in her 30s in good health. Both conserved end residues are part of each CDR3. Each record gives: clone size, V gene, J gene, D gene, CDR3 DNA, CDR3 protein. A D gene is named only where the DNA matches it firmly. Some rows mark clone size as missing; the rest say once, few, many or name a class of expanded clone.

size: .; V: TRBV9; J: TRBJ2-3; D: TRBD2; DNA: TGTGCCAGCACCCCCGGGGGGACTAGCACAGATACGCAGTATTTT; CDR3: CASTPGGTSTDTQYF
size: .; V: TRBV2; J: TRBJ1-2; D: TRBD1; DNA: TGTGCCAGCAGTGAGAGAAGGACAGGAAACTATGGCTACACCTTC; CDR3: CASSERRTGNYGYTF
size: .; V: TRBV11-2; J: TRBJ1-4; D: TRBD1; DNA: TGTGCCAGCAGCATCATGACAGGGACGGCTGAAAAACTGTTTTTT; CDR3: CASSIMTGTAEKLFF
size: .; V: TRBV25-1; J: TRBJ2-7; D: TRBD1; DNA: TGTGCCAGCAGTGAAGCCCCGACGATGGACAGGGGGGTGTACGAGCAGTACTTC; CDR3: CASSEAPTMDRGVYEQYF
size: .; V: TRBV6-6; J: TRBJ2-1; D: .; DNA: TGTGCCAGCAAACAAACTCGGCAGGAGTTCTTC; CDR3: CASKQTRQEFF
size: .; V: TRBV2; J: TRBJ1-5; D: TRBD1; DNA: TGTGCCAGCAGCGAGGGGACAGCATCCAATCAGCCCCAGCATTTT; CDR3: CASSEGTASNQPQHF
size: .; V: TRBV18; J: TRBJ2-3; D: .; DNA: TGTGCCAGCTCTCCGAGACGGACTAGCACAGATACGCAGTATTTT; CDR3: CASSPRRTSTDTQYF
size: .; V: TRBV29-1; J: TRBJ2-3; D: TRBD1; DNA: TGCAGCGGGGGACAGGGTCATGGCACAGATACGCAGTATTTT; CDR3: CSGGQGHGTDTQYF
size: .; V: TRBV28; J: TRBJ1-2; D: .; DNA: TGTGCCAGCAGTAAGATCACAGTGAACTATGGCTACACCTTC; CDR3: CASSKITVNYGYTF
size: .; V: TRBV10-2; J: TRBJ2-1; D: TRBD2; DNA: TGCGCCAGCAGTGTGTCTAGCGGGGTCTACAATGAGCAGTTCTTC; CDR3: CASSVSSGVYNEQFF
size: .; V: TRBV27; J: TRBJ2-1; D: .; DNA: TGTGCCAGCAAGATGCGGGGTACCTACAATGAGCAGTTCTTC; CDR3: CASKMRGTYNEQFF
size: .; V: TRBV6-4; J: TRBJ2-3; D: .; DNA: TGTGCCAGCAGTGACTCTCGGGGGGCTCGCACAAATACGCAGTATTTT; CDR3: CASSDSRGARTNTQYF
size: .; V: TRBV27; J: TRBJ1-2; D: TRBD1; DNA: TGTGCCAGCAGTTTCGGGACAGCTTATGGCTACACCTTC; CDR3: CASSFGTAYGYTF
size: .; V: TRBV2; J: TRBJ1-4; D: .; DNA: TGTGCCAGCAGTGCTGGGGGCTACGAGGAAAAACTGTTTTTT; CDR3: CASSAGGYEEKLFF
size: .; V: TRBV9; J: TRBJ2-2; D: .; DNA: TGTGCCAGCAGCGCCCGGGACACAGGCTATACCGGGGAGCTGTTTTTT; CDR3: CASSARDTGYTGELFF
size: many; V: TRBV28; J: TRBJ1-5; D: .; DNA: TGTGCCAGTCGGGGAGCATCCAATCAGCCCCAGCATTTT; CDR3: CASRGASNQPQHF
size: few; V: TRBV27; J: TRBJ2-7; D: TRBD2; DNA: TGTGCCAGCAGCCCGTCCTCGTGGGAGCGGGAGCCATCCTACGAGCAGTACTTC; CDR3: CASSPSSWEREPSYEQYF
size: .; V: TRBV7-2; J: TRBJ2-7; D: TRBD2; DNA: TGTGCCAGCAGCCATAGCGGGAGCAATTACGAGCAGTACTTC; CDR3: CASSHSGSNYEQYF
size: .; V: TRBV12-5; J: TRBJ2-1; D: .; DNA: TGTGCTAGTGGTTTGGTACCCCCAGGGGATGAGCAGTTCTTC; CDR3: CASGLVPPGDEQFF
size: .; V: TRBV29-1; J: TRBJ2-1; D: TRBD2; DNA: TGCAGCGTTGTAGGACTAGCCGGTAATGAGCAGTTCTTC; CDR3: CSVVGLAGNEQFF
size: .; V: TRBV6-4; J: TRBJ2-6; D: TRBD1; DNA: TGTGCCAGCGGGGGACAGGGTTCTTCCAACGTCCTGACTTTC; CDR3: CASGGQGSSNVLTF
size: .; V: TRBV12-5; J: TRBJ1-1; D: TRBD1; DNA: TGTGCTAGTGGTTTGGTGATAGGGACAGGGGGCACTGAAGCTTTCTTT; CDR3: CASGLVIGTGGTEAFF
size: .; V: TRBV18; J: TRBJ1-4; D: .; DNA: TGTGCCAGCTCACTGGGACCGCAAGATGAAAAACTGTTTTTT; CDR3: CASSLGPQDEKLFF
size: .; V: TRBV2; J: TRBJ1-2; D: .; DNA: TGTGCCAGCAGACCGTGGGGGAGTGGTTCTAACTATGGCTACACCTTC; CDR3: CASRPWGSGSNYGYTF
size: .; V: TRBV28; J: TRBJ2-7; D: .; DNA: TGTGCCAGCAGTTTACTCGGCTACGAGCAGTACTTC; CDR3: CASSLLGYEQYF
size: few; V: TRBV5-1; J: TRBJ2-1; D: .; DNA: TGCGCCAGCAGCTTGGCACTATCCTACAATGAGCAGTTCTTC; CDR3: CASSLALSYNEQFF
size: .; V: TRBV7-2; J: TRBJ1-1; D: .; DNA: TGTGCCAGCAGCCCTCACATGAACACTGAAGCTTTCTTT; CDR3: CASSPHMNTEAFF
size: few; V: TRBV2; J: TRBJ1-4; D: TRBD1; DNA: TGTGCCAGCAGCGAAACCCCCGGACAGGGAAAACTGTTTTTT; CDR3: CASSETPGQGKLFF
size: .; V: TRBV5-1; J: TRBJ2-5; D: TRBD2; DNA: TGCGCCAGCAGCTTGGCCGGGGGAGGGGAGACCCAGTACTTC; CDR3: CASSLAGGGETQYF
size: .; V: TRBV7-3; J: TRBJ2-3; D: .; DNA: TGTGCCAGCTCGGCCCTCGGCACAGATACGCAGTATTTT; CDR3: CASSALGTDTQYF
size: few; V: TRBV11-2; J: TRBJ2-5; D: .; DNA: TGTGCCAGCAGCCGGGGACGGTTGCAAGAGACCCAGTACTTC; CDR3: CASSRGRLQETQYF
size: .; V: TRBV5-1; J: TRBJ2-7; D: .; DNA: TGCGCCAGCAGCTTTTCGCCGGGAGAACAGTACGAGCAGTACTTC; CDR3: CASSFSPGEQYEQYF
size: .; V: TRBV19; J: TRBJ2-5; D: .; DNA: TGTGCCAGTAGTATGTCAGTAGGAGAGACCCAGTACTTC; CDR3: CASSMSVGETQYF
size: .; V: TRBV19; J: TRBJ1-1; D: TRBD1; DNA: TGTGCCAGCCTTAAACGACCGGGACAGGGGCCCCTGACTCCTGAAGCTTTCTTT; CDR3: CASLKRPGQGPLTPEAFF
size: .; V: TRBV6-1; J: TRBJ2-7; D: TRBD2; DNA: TGTGCCAGCAGTGGCGGAGCGGGAGGTTTCTACGAGCAGTACTTC; CDR3: CASSGGAGGFYEQYF
size: .; V: TRBV11-2; J: TRBJ2-2; D: .; DNA: TGTGCCAGCAGCTTAGGATCCAGCGGAGAGAACACCGGGGAGCTGTTTTTT; CDR3: CASSLGSSGENTGELFF
size: many; V: TRBV11-2; J: TRBJ2-7; D: .; DNA: TGTGCCAGCAGCTTAGTCGCCACAGGGAATCCCTACGAGCAGTACTTC; CDR3: CASSLVATGNPYEQYF
size: few; V: TRBV18; J: TRBJ2-7; D: TRBD2; DNA: TGTGCCAGCTCACGCGGGAGTGGCTACGAGCAGTACTTC; CDR3: CASSRGSGYEQYF
size: many; V: TRBV28; J: TRBJ2-5; D: .; DNA: TGTGCCAGCGGCCCGCCCCGGGCCCAAGAGACCCAGTACTTC; CDR3: CASGPPRAQETQYF
size: few; V: TRBV6-4; J: TRBJ1-2; D: .; DNA: TGTGCCAGCAGTTACCTCTTGACAGGCGCGGTAAACTATGGCTACACCTTC; CDR3: CASSYLLTGAVNYGYTF
size: .; V: TRBV11-3; J: TRBJ2-3; D: TRBD1; DNA: TGTGCCAGCAGCGCCGGGACAGGGGCAGATACGCAGTATTTT; CDR3: CASSAGTGADTQYF
size: once; V: TRBV5-1; J: TRBJ2-7; D: TRBD2; DNA: TGCGCCAGCAGCTTGGTGTCTAGCGGGAGCTACGAGCAGTACTTC; CDR3: CASSLVSSGSYEQYF
size: .; V: TRBV23-1; J: TRBJ2-7; D: .; DNA: TGCGCCAGCAGTCACCCCCCCGTCGGAGGGAGATACCACGAGCAGTACTTC; CDR3: CASSHPPVGGRYHEQYF
size: once; V: TRBV13; J: TRBJ2-1; D: TRBD2; DNA: TGTGCCAGCAGCCGCACGGGACTAGCGGGAAGAAATGAGCAGTTCTTC; CDR3: CASSRTGLAGRNEQFF
size: .; V: TRBV2; J: TRBJ2-1; D: .; DNA: TGTGCCAGCGCATACAATGAGCAGTTCTTC; CDR3: CASAYNEQFF
size: .; V: TRBV4-1; J: TRBJ2-7; D: .; DNA: TGCGCCAGCAGCCAAGAGTCGGCAGTAAGCTCCTACGAGCAGTACTTC; CDR3: CASSQESAVSSYEQYF
size: few; V: TRBV2; J: TRBJ1-5; D: .; DNA: TGTGCCAGCAGTGACTGGATGAGCAATCAGCCCCAGCATTTT; CDR3: CASSDWMSNQPQHF
size: .; V: TRBV6-1; J: TRBJ1-2; D: TRBD1; DNA: TGTGCCAGCAGTGAAGAAGGACAGGGCACGGGGGGCTACACCTTC; CDR3: CASSEEGQGTGGYTF
size: .; V: TRBV18; J: TRBJ1-2; D: .; DNA: TGTGCCAGCTCACCGGCCGTAGACGTCGGCTACACCTTC; CDR3: CASSPAVDVGYTF
size: .; V: TRBV6-1; J: TRBJ2-1; D: .; DNA: TGTGCCAGCAGTTCGCAGCGGAGGGGCTACAATGAGCAGTTCTTC; CDR3: CASSSQRRGYNEQFF
size: once; V: TRBV9; J: TRBJ1-1; D: .; DNA: TGTGCCAGCAGCGTCGCGTGGGGTACTGAAGCTTTCTTT; CDR3: CASSVAWGTEAFF
size: once; V: TRBV2; J: TRBJ2-1; D: .; DNA: TGTGCCAGCAGTGAATGGGGGAACTATGAGCAGTTCTTC; CDR3: CASSEWGNYEQFF
size: .; V: TRBV9; J: TRBJ1-2; D: TRBD1; DNA: TGTGCCAGCAGCCCGGGACAGGCCCGTGCTACAAACTATGGCTACACCTTC; CDR3: CASSPGQARATNYGYTF
size: many; V: TRBV28; J: TRBJ2-7; D: .; DNA: TGTGCCAGCAGTTCCCCGTGGGGCGAGCAGTACTTC; CDR3: CASSSPWGEQYF
size: once; V: TRBV6-5; J: TRBJ2-3; D: TRBD2; DNA: TGTGCCAGCAGTTACCGACTAGCGGGAGACCGAGATACGCAGTATTTT; CDR3: CASSYRLAGDRDTQYF
size: .; V: TRBV5-1; J: TRBJ2-1; D: .; DNA: TGCGCCAGCAGCTTTTCAGGGAGTACCTCCTACAATGAGCAGTTCTTC; CDR3: CASSFSGSTSYNEQFF
size: .; V: TRBV18; J: TRBJ2-1; D: TRBD2; DNA: TGTGCCAGCTCATCCCAAGCAAGTCGACTAGCGGCATACAATGAGCAGTTCTTC; CDR3: CASSSQASRLAAYNEQFF
size: .; V: TRBV27; J: TRBJ2-7; D: .; DNA: TGTGCCAGCAGTACAGCTTTCTCCTACGAGCAGTACTTC; CDR3: CASSTAFSYEQYF
size: .; V: TRBV28; J: TRBJ2-2; D: TRBD2; DNA: TGTGCCAGCAGTCCGCTCCGACTAGCGGGGACCGGGGAGCTGTTTTTT; CDR3: CASSPLRLAGTGELFF